These 20 T cell receptor beta chains were sequenced from one sample in a study of T-cell memory formation after mild COVID-19. TCRdb reprocessed the 5' RACE reads via MiXCR and lists one record per CDR3 protein. The table shows about 160,000 distinct CDR3 sequences, with roughly 28% occurring only once. The sequenced sample was PBMCs or a T cell subset sorted from them (not recorded which). The origin of the receptors is an adult woman who had mild COVID-19 (a few samples of this study predate the infection). Cell type and time point are not known.

The V call is TRBV4-2, the J call TRBJ1-2; D might be TRBD1 (5 bases). V lost 4 bases and J lost 6, with 24 bases in between. Germline V gene lookup returns CDR1 LGHNA and CDR2 YNFKEQ. The CDR3 has 17 residues. The CDR3 bases are TGTGCCAGCAGCCCCCGAGGGAAACAGGCCCTTCGCGATGGCTACACCTTC. Encoded protein: CASSPRGKQALRDGYTF.

The chain combines TRBV9 with TRBJ2-7; 9 nucleotides line up with TRBD1. Per germline, CDR1 SGDLS and CDR2 YYNGEE. The CDR3 sequence is 14 residues long. Germline trimming cut 2 bases from V and 3 bases from J; bases unmatched to any gene: 3. The CDR3 sequence is CASSVGTGLYEQYF. The CDR3 nucleotides read TGTGCCAGCAGCGTTGGGACAGGGCTCTACGAGCAGTACTTC. The full variable domain, completed using reference TRBV9 and TRBJ2-7, is DSGVTQTPKHLITATGQRVTLRCSPRSGDLSVYWYQQSLDQGLQFLIQYYNGEERAKGNILERFSAQQFPDLHSELNLSSLELGDSALYFCASSVGTGLYEQYFGPGTRLTVT.

This clonotype turned up a few times. The chain joins TRBV3-1 to TRBJ2-1; 10 nucleotides agree with TRBD2. Germline values: CDR1 LGHDT, CDR2 YNNKEL (reference sequence). With V trimmed by 4 bases and J by 10 bases, 10 bases remained unmatched. This CDR3 comprises 15 residues. CDR3 amino acids: CASSLPAGGQLEQFF. DNA for the CDR3: TGTGCCAGCAGCCTCCCAGCGGGGGGGCAACTCGAGCAGTTCTTC.

The J gene is TRBJ2-7, the V gene TRBV14; D remains unclear. The V gene's germline CDR1 is SGHDN and CDR2 FVKESK. V was shortened by 4 bases and J by 6 bases, with 10 bases between the two germline ends. The CDR3 loop spans 12 amino acids. The CDR3 DNA reads TGTGCCAGCAGCCCCGGTCCTGGCGAGCAGTACTTC. Amino acids: CASSPGPGEQYF.

The chain uses TRBV9 and TRBJ2-7; D may be TRBD1 or TRBD2 (6 bases each). This CDR3 contains 15 residues. The V gene's germline CDR1 is SGDLS and CDR2 YYNGEE. V shed 0 bases and J shed 0 bases, with 10 bases lying between them. DNA of the CDR3: TGTGCCAGCAGCGTAGAGGCGGGACACTCCTACGAGCAGTACTTC. Residues: CASSVEAGHSYEQYF.

The rearrangement uses TRBV5-1 and TRBJ2-1, with D possibly matching TRBD1 (5 bases). The CDR3 contains 14 residues. Trimming took off 4 bases at V and 10 bases at J, with 18 bases between the two ends. Germline V gene sequence: CDR1 SGHRS, CDR2 YFSETQ. The CDR3 DNA reads TGCGCCAGCAGCCCTTTCGACAGTAGGGAAGAGCAGTTCTTC. Its protein is CASSPFDSREEQFF.

This chain uses TRBV5-1 with TRBJ1-2, with TRBD1 as a possible D gene (5 bases). Germline values: CDR1 SGHRS, CDR2 YFSETQ. Trimming cost V 7 bases and J 3 bases, with 13 bases left between them. CDR3 length equals 13 residues. The CDR3 region is CASRQGSDYGYTF. The CDR3, as DNA: TGCGCCAGCCGCCAGGGATCTGACTATGGCTACACCTTC. The whole variable domain, filled in from reference TRBV5-1 and TRBJ1-2, reads KAGVTQTPRYLIKTRGQQVTLSCSPISGHRSVSWYQQTPGQGLQFLFEYFSETQRNKGNFPGRFSGRQFSNSRSEMNVSTLELGDSALYLCASRQGSDYGYTFGSGTRLTVV.

This clonotype was picked up many times. The J gene is TRBJ2-1, the V gene TRBV7-6; D possibly corresponds to TRBD2 (5 bases). The CDR3 has 15 residues. Germline V CDR1 and CDR2: SGHVS, FNYEAQ. V shed 4 bases and J shed 0 bases, with 10 bases lying between them. In DNA form, the CDR3 reads TGTGCCAGCAGCTCCACTAGGAGCTCCTACAATGAGCAGTTCTTC. It specifies CASSSTRSSYNEQFF.

The rearrangement joins TRBV5-1 to TRBJ2-1; 9 nucleotides line up with TRBD2. The CDR3 length is 15 residues. Per germline, CDR1 SGHRS and CDR2 YFSETQ. V lost 2 bases, J lost 7 bases, and 7 bases stayed unmatched. The CDR3 bases are TGCGCCAGCAGCTTAGTTAGCGGGAGTGGTAATGAGCAGTTCTTC. Its protein product is CASSLVSGSGNEQFF. Full variable domain (remainder filled in from reference TRBV5-1 and TRBJ2-1): KAGVTQTPRYLIKTRGQQVTLSCSPISGHRSVSWYQQTPGQGLQFLFEYFSETQRNKGNFPGRFSGRQFSNSRSEMNVSTLELGDSALYLCASSLVSGSGNEQFFGPGTRLTVL.

The chain combines TRBV27 with TRBJ1-1; possible D gene TRBD1, 5 bases. V lost 5 bases to trimming and J lost 1 base, with 14 bases between them. Per the germline V gene, CDR1 is MNHEY and CDR2 is SMNVEV (reference sequence). The CDR3 is made up of 15 amino acids. CDR3 sequence reads: CASSPWGGWNTEAFF. The CDR3 nucleotides read TGTGCCAGCAGTCCCTGGGGGGGATGGAACACTGAAGCTTTCTTT.

The chain is built from TRBV3-1 and TRBJ2-7; D call uncertain. Germline V gene sequence: CDR1 LGHDT, CDR2 YNNKEL (reference sequence). V was cut by 0 bases and J by 7 bases, with 10 bases left in between. The CDR3 is 13 amino acids. CDR3 coding DNA: TGTGCCAGCAGCCAAGAATCCCCCCCGGAGCAGTACTTC. Its protein is CASSQESPPEQYF.

This clonotype was counted a few times. The V call is TRBV5-1, the J call TRBJ1-5; D not certain. Per the germline V gene, CDR1 is SGHRS and CDR2 is YFSETQ. The ends were cut back, 2 bases at V and 7 bases at J, with 19 bases in the middle. CDR3 size: 16 residues. The CDR3 DNA reads as TGCGCCAGCAGCTTCTTTGGAAGGTGGTATGGGCAGCCCCAGCATTTT. It translates to CASSFFGRWYGQPQHF.

V is TRBV5-5 and J is TRBJ2-3, with D unclear. The germline V gene encodes CDR1 SGHKS and CDR2 YYEKEE (reference sequence). This CDR3 has 15 amino acids. Trimming shortened V by 2 bases and J by 3 bases, and 13 bases separated the two germline ends. The CDR3 coding sequence is TGTGCCAGCAGCTTCACCAGCCTCGGGACAGATACGCAGTATTTT. Its protein product is CASSFTSLGTDTQYF.

The chain combines TRBV12-3 or TRBV12-4 with TRBJ1-1; D unclear. This CDR3 comprises 12 residues. V was clipped by 8 bases and J by 3 bases, with 10 bases between them. The CDR3 loop reads CASQTGYTEAFF. The DNA for the CDR3 is TGTGCCAGCCAGACGGGTTACACTGAAGCTTTCTTT.

This clonotype was observed a few times. The chain combines TRBV12-3 or TRBV12-4 with TRBJ1-2; the match to TRBD1 covers 7 bases. This CDR3 spans 14 amino acids. The V segment lost 4 bases and the J segment 1 base; nucleotides outside the gene matches: 3. The CDR3 DNA is TGTGCCAGCAGTTCAGGGGGACTTAACTATGGCTACACCTTC. Its protein product is CASSSGGLNYGYTF.

The chain carries TRBV15 and TRBJ2-3, with TRBD2 matching over 14 bases. Germline lookup yields CDR1 LNHNV and CDR2 YYDKDF (reference sequence). Unmatched junction bases numbered 4, after V lost 1 base and J lost 7 bases. This CDR3 has 16 amino acids. CDR3 coding DNA: TGTGCCACCAGCAGAGTGCGGACTAGCGGGAGGAATACGCAGTATTTT. As protein: CATSRVRTSGRNTQYF.

This clonotype was seen many times. The rearrangement links TRBV5-1 to TRBJ2-1; D is undetermined. V was shortened by 0 bases and J by 5 bases, with 15 bases between the two germline ends. Germline V gene lookup returns CDR1 SGHRS and CDR2 YFSETQ. This CDR3 contains 16 residues. The CDR3 coding sequence is TGCGCCAGCAGCTTGGGCGTCATGGGTGGGAACAATGAGCAGTTCTTC. Amino acids: CASSLGVMGGNNEQFF.

This clonotype was counted only a few times. The chain links TRBV5-6 to TRBJ2-1; 8 nucleotides line up with TRBD2. Germline V gene sequence: CDR1 SGHDT, CDR2 YYEEEE. Trimming at V came to 1 base and at J to 2 bases, leaving 5 bases not matched to a gene. The CDR3 spans 16 residues. CDR3 in amino acids: CASSLRRLAPYNEQFF. The CDR3 DNA reads as TGTGCCAGCAGCTTGAGAAGACTAGCGCCCTACAATGAGCAGTTCTTC.

Only one count was recorded for this clonotype. The J gene is TRBJ2-3, the V gene TRBV20-1, with D possibly being TRBD2 (7 bases). Germline loops: CDR1 DFQATT, CDR2 SNEGSKA (reference sequence). CDR3 length: 11 residues. The CDR3 protein is CGGGPVDTQYF. The CDR3, as DNA: TGCGGGGGGGGGCCTGTAGATACGCAGTATTTT.

This clonotype appeared a few times. V gene TRBV6-5 combines with J gene TRBJ2-7; the D is unclear. V was trimmed by 5 bases and J by 0 bases, leaving 14 bases between them. This CDR3 region has 15 residues. Germline V gene sequence: CDR1 MNHEY, CDR2 SVGAGI. The DNA for the CDR3 is TGTGCCAGCAGTCTCGTAGCTCGAAGCTCCTACGAGCAGTACTTC. Its protein is CASSLVARSSYEQYF.